This note documents a single TCR beta chain sequence. The sample belongs to a study of control samples from healthy donors and cancer patients. The repertoire was sequenced with immunoSEQ multiplex PCR; TCRdb's copy has only in-frame clones and lacks some. The sample holds 150,000 or so clones, roughly 94% seen once. The CDR3 is made up of 15 amino acids. Germline CDR1 and CDR2: SGHTA and FQGNSA. Trimming cost V 0 bases and J 4 bases, with 10 bases left between them. Sequenced material: PBMCs. The receptor was derived from a man aged 55 to 70 with colorectal cancer. J is TRBJ1-5 and V is TRBV7-2; D unclear. The DNA of the CDR3 is TGTGCCAGCAGCTTAGCGTCCAGTTCAAATCAGCCCCAGCATTTT. The encoded protein is CASSLASSSNQPQHF.